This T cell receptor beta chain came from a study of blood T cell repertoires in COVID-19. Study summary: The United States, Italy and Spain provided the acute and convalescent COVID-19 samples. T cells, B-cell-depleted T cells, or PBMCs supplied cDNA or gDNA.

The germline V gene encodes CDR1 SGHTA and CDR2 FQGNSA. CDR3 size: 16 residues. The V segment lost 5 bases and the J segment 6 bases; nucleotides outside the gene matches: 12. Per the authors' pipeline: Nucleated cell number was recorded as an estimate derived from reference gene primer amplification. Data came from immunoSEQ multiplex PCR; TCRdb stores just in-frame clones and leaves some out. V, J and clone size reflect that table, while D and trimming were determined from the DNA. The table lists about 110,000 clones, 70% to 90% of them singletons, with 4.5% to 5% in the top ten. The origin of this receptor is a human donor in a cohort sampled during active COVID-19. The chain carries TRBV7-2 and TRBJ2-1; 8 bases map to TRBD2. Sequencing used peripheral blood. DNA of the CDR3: TGTGCCAGCAGCCCAGCGTCCGGGACTAGTAGCAATGAGCAGTTCTTC. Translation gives CASSPASGTSSNEQFF.